These T cell receptor beta chains were read from a single sample in a study of T cells after yellow fever vaccination. TCRdb itself ran the 5' RACE reads through MiXCR, one entry per CDR3 protein. The data hold about 310,000 distinct CDR3 sequences, with approximately 3.8% observed a single time. The sample was PBMCs, taken on the day of the yellow fever booster vaccination. Every receptor here comes from a man aged 18 to 35 who received the YFV17D yellow fever vaccine. Each CDR3 is given with its conserved first and last residue. The order of the fields is D gene, clone size, J gene, V gene, CDR3 DNA, CDR3 protein. A D gene is named only where the DNA matches it firmly. Some rows mark clone size as missing; the rest say once, few, many or name a class of expanded clone.

D: TRBD1
size: many
J: TRBJ1-5
V: TRBV20-1
DNA: TGCAGTGCTAAAGGGGGCAGTCAGCCCCAGCATTTT
CDR3: CSAKGGSQPQHF

D: NA
size: many
J: TRBJ2-7
V: TRBV12-3/TRBV12-4
DNA: TGTGCCATCTCAAGGACTTCGAAAAACGAGCAGTACTTC
CDR3: CAISRTSKNEQYF

D: NA
size: many
J: TRBJ2-2
V: TRBV5-1
DNA: TGCGCCAGCAGTCCGTTCACCGGGGAGCTGTTTTTT
CDR3: CASSPFTGELFF

D: TRBD1
size: many
J: TRBJ1-4
V: TRBV5-1
DNA: TGCGCCAGCAGACGACAGGGGACAACTAATGAAAAACTGTTTTTT
CDR3: CASRRQGTTNEKLFF

D: TRBD2
size: few
J: TRBJ2-3
V: TRBV11-2
DNA: TGTGCCAGCAGCCGTTCACCGGGACTAGCGGGGAGCACAGATACGCAGTATTTT
CDR3: CASSRSPGLAGSTDTQYF

D: TRBD1
size: many
J: TRBJ1-2
V: TRBV7-2
DNA: TGTGCCAGCAGCTTAGTAGGGACAGGGGCTCACGGCTACACCTTC
CDR3: CASSLVGTGAHGYTF

D: TRBD1
size: many
J: TRBJ1-4
V: TRBV30
DNA: TGTGCCTGGAGTGTACAGGGGAGCGGAAAACTGTTTTTT
CDR3: CAWSVQGSGKLFF

D: NA
size: NA
J: TRBJ1-6
V: TRBV7-3
DNA: TGTGCCAGCAGCTTAAATCTGAATTCACCCCTCCACTTT
CDR3: CASSLNLNSPLHF

D: NA
size: few
J: TRBJ1-6
V: TRBV25-1
DNA: TGTGCCAGCAGTGTAATGGGCGGGAATTCACCCCTCCACTTT
CDR3: CASSVMGGNSPLHF

D: NA
size: many
J: TRBJ1-6
V: TRBV7-8
DNA: TGTGCCAGCAGCCTAGGGTTCGCGAACATTTATAATTCACCCCTCCACTTT
CDR3: CASSLGFANIYNSPLHF

D: NA
size: many
J: TRBJ2-3
V: TRBV27
DNA: TGTGCCAGCAGTTTACTAGGCGGAACTAGCACAGATACGCAGTATTTT
CDR3: CASSLLGGTSTDTQYF

D: NA
size: many
J: TRBJ1-2
V: TRBV27
DNA: TGTGCCAGCAGTTTATGGGGAAGGTCGAACTATGGCTACACCTTC
CDR3: CASSLWGRSNYGYTF

D: NA
size: NA
J: TRBJ2-3
V: TRBV10-1
DNA: TGCGCCAGCAGTGCCGAGCTGCAGTATTTT
CDR3: CASSAELQYF

D: TRBD2
size: few
J: TRBJ2-3
V: TRBV24-1
DNA: TGTGCCACCAGTGATTCGGGGAGGGGTGCGCAGTATTTT
CDR3: CATSDSGRGAQYF

D: NA
size: NA
J: TRBJ1-3
V: TRBV6-5
DNA: TGTGCCAGCAGTTCGGCGGCTGGAAACACCATATATTTT
CDR3: CASSSAAGNTIYF

D: TRBD1
size: few
J: TRBJ1-6
V: TRBV5-6
DNA: TGTGCCAGCAGCTCCGGGACAGGGGGAGGACGTTCACCCCTCCACTTT
CDR3: CASSSGTGGGRSPLHF

D: TRBD1
size: many
J: TRBJ2-1
V: TRBV4-3
DNA: TGCGCCAGCAGCCAAGATTCCGGGACAGAGGTTGGGCAGTTCTTC
CDR3: CASSQDSGTEVGQFF

D: NA
size: many
J: TRBJ2-2
V: TRBV20-1
DNA: TGCAGTGCCCCCGGACAGCCCGGGGAGCTGTTTTTT
CDR3: CSAPGQPGELFF

D: TRBD1
size: NA
J: TRBJ1-2
V: TRBV10-3
DNA: TGTGCCATCAGTGATAACAGGGGAAAGGATGGCTACACCTTC
CDR3: CAISDNRGKDGYTF

D: TRBD2
size: many
J: TRBJ2-3
V: TRBV7-9
DNA: TGTGCCAGCAACATAGCGGGGGGGAACACAGATACGCAGTATTTT
CDR3: CASNIAGGNTDTQYF

D: NA
size: few
J: TRBJ1-5
V: TRBV20-1
DNA: TGCAGTGCTAGCAGGGGAAGGTTCGATCAGCCCCAGCATTTT
CDR3: CSASRGRFDQPQHF

D: TRBD1
size: many
J: TRBJ2-7
V: TRBV7-9
DNA: TGTGCCAGCTCGTCGGGACAGGGTTTTGAGCAGTACTTC
CDR3: CASSSGQGFEQYF

D: TRBD1
size: NA
J: TRBJ1-2
V: TRBV18
DNA: TGTGCCAGCTCACTACAGGACAGGGACTATGGCTACACCTTC
CDR3: CASSLQDRDYGYTF

D: TRBD1
size: many
J: TRBJ2-7
V: TRBV4-1
DNA: TGCGCCAGCAGCCAAGAACAGGGGTCTACCTACGAGCAGTACTTC
CDR3: CASSQEQGSTYEQYF

D: NA
size: NA
J: TRBJ2-7
V: TRBV30
DNA: TGTGCCTGGAGTGAAGGCACCGCCTACGAGCAGTACTTC
CDR3: CAWSEGTAYEQYF

D: TRBD2
size: many
J: TRBJ2-2
V: TRBV11-2
DNA: TGTGCCAGCAGCTTAGGCGGACTAGGCAAAACGGACACCGGGGAGCTGTTTTTT
CDR3: CASSLGGLGKTDTGELFF

D: NA
size: many
J: TRBJ1-3
V: TRBV9
DNA: TGTGCCAGCAGCGTAGCGGGGACTGGAAACACCATATATTTT
CDR3: CASSVAGTGNTIYF

D: NA
size: few
J: TRBJ1-6
V: TRBV5-6
DNA: TGTGCCAGCAGCCTAGGTCAGACAAATTCACCCCTCCACTTT
CDR3: CASSLGQTNSPLHF

D: NA
size: NA
J: TRBJ2-3
V: TRBV28
DNA: TGTGCCAGCAGTCCCATTGGGGGGCGCGGAGATACGCAGTATTTT
CDR3: CASSPIGGRGDTQYF

D: NA
size: many
J: TRBJ2-1
V: TRBV10-3
DNA: TGTGCCATCAGTGGGTCCCACTTATACAATGAGCAGTTCTTC
CDR3: CAISGSHLYNEQFF

D: TRBD1
size: NA
J: TRBJ2-2
V: TRBV18
DNA: TGTGCCAGCTCACCGAACGGACAGGGGTCGAACACCGGGGAGCTGTTTTTT
CDR3: CASSPNGQGSNTGELFF

D: NA
size: NA
J: TRBJ2-1
V: TRBV20-1
DNA: TGCAGTGCTAGAGATACTGGGACCAGCTCCTACAATGAGCAGTTCTTC
CDR3: CSARDTGTSSYNEQFF

D: NA
size: NA
J: TRBJ2-7
V: TRBV5-5
DNA: TGTGCCAGCAGCTTGGAGGGTAGAGTTGAGTACTTC
CDR3: CASSLEGRVEYF

D: TRBD2
size: many
J: TRBJ2-3
V: TRBV3-1
DNA: TGTGCCAGCAGCCAAGTACTAGCGACAGATACGCAGTATTTT
CDR3: CASSQVLATDTQYF

D: TRBD2
size: few
J: TRBJ2-3
V: TRBV7-4
DNA: TGTGCCAGCAGCTCCCGCCGCTGGCGGGGGGGCCGAGTAGATACGCAGTATTTT
CDR3: CASSSRRWRGGRVDTQYF

D: NA
size: many
J: TRBJ2-1
V: TRBV21-1
DNA: TGTGCCAGCAGCGCCCGGACTAGCGGGGGGGCTAACAATGAGCAGTTCTTC
CDR3: CASSARTSGGANNEQFF

D: NA
size: many
J: TRBJ1-1
V: TRBV2
DNA: TGTGCCAGCAGTGTGGCCCGGGGGACTGAAGCTTTCTTT
CDR3: CASSVARGTEAFF

D: NA
size: NA
J: TRBJ1-2
V: TRBV10-3
DNA: TGTGCCATCAGTGACTCTCGAGGGTTCTATGGCTACACCTTC
CDR3: CAISDSRGFYGYTF

D: TRBD2
size: many
J: TRBJ2-3
V: TRBV7-9
DNA: TGTGCCAGCCTCTCACGCGGGGGACTGACGAGCACAGATACGCAGTATTTT
CDR3: CASLSRGGLTSTDTQYF

D: NA
size: NA
J: TRBJ2-2
V: TRBV6-2/TRBV6-3
DNA: TGTGCCAGCAGTCGACAGGACGTGAACACCGGGGAGCTGTTTTTT
CDR3: CASSRQDVNTGELFF

D: NA
size: many
J: TRBJ1-5
V: TRBV20-1
DNA: TGCAGTGCTGGACAGCCCAATCAGCCCCAGCATTTT
CDR3: CSAGQPNQPQHF

D: NA
size: NA
J: TRBJ1-1
V: TRBV7-2
DNA: TGTGCCAGCAGCGCCTGGGTCGAGGACACTGAAGCTTTCTTT
CDR3: CASSAWVEDTEAFF

D: NA
size: many
J: TRBJ1-3
V: TRBV12-3/TRBV12-4
DNA: TGTGCCAGCAGTGTTGGGAACACCATATATTTT
CDR3: CASSVGNTIYF

D: NA
size: many
J: TRBJ2-3
V: TRBV6-2/TRBV6-3
DNA: TGTGCCAGCAGTTATGGATCCACAGATACGCAGTATTTT
CDR3: CASSYGSTDTQYF

D: NA
size: few
J: TRBJ2-1
V: TRBV7-9
DNA: TGTGCCAGCAGCTTAGGGACCGGTGAGCAGTTCTTC
CDR3: CASSLGTGEQFF

D: NA
size: many
J: TRBJ1-4
V: TRBV10-3
DNA: TGTGCCATCAGAGGGACGGATAATGAAAAACTGTTTTTT
CDR3: CAIRGTDNEKLFF

D: NA
size: NA
J: TRBJ2-3
V: TRBV7-3
DNA: TGTGCCAGCAGCTTTGAATTCAGGACAGATACGCAGTATTTT
CDR3: CASSFEFRTDTQYF

D: NA
size: few
J: TRBJ1-2
V: TRBV10-3
DNA: TGTGCCATCACAGGAGCACTATCCTATGGCTACACCTTC
CDR3: CAITGALSYGYTF

D: NA
size: many
J: TRBJ2-1
V: TRBV9
DNA: TGTGCCAGCAGCGGTGTATTATACAATGAGCAGTTCTTC
CDR3: CASSGVLYNEQFF

D: NA
size: few
J: TRBJ2-3
V: TRBV4-1
DNA: TGCGCCAGCAGCCCATGGGTCACAGATACGCAGTATTTT
CDR3: CASSPWVTDTQYF

D: NA
size: NA
J: TRBJ2-1
V: TRBV7-2
DNA: TGTGCCAGCAGCTTCCCGGGAGCAGGGGACAATGAGCAGTTCTTC
CDR3: CASSFPGAGDNEQFF

D: NA
size: few
J: TRBJ1-1
V: TRBV5-6
DNA: TGTGCCAGCAGCTTGGCCTGGACAGAAGAGGAAGCTTTCTTT
CDR3: CASSLAWTEEEAFF

D: NA
size: many
J: TRBJ2-3
V: TRBV7-8
DNA: TGTGCCAGCAGCTTTCGGGAGTGGGACAGCACAGATACGCAGTATTTT
CDR3: CASSFREWDSTDTQYF

D: NA
size: many
J: TRBJ2-6
V: TRBV5-4
DNA: TGTGCCAGCAGCTTGTCGGGGGCTTCATCTGGGGCCAACGTCCTGACTTTC
CDR3: CASSLSGASSGANVLTF

D: NA
size: many
J: TRBJ2-1
V: TRBV12-3/TRBV12-4
DNA: TGTGCCAGCAGTACATGGACCACTTCGGTGTTCTTC
CDR3: CASSTWTTSVFF